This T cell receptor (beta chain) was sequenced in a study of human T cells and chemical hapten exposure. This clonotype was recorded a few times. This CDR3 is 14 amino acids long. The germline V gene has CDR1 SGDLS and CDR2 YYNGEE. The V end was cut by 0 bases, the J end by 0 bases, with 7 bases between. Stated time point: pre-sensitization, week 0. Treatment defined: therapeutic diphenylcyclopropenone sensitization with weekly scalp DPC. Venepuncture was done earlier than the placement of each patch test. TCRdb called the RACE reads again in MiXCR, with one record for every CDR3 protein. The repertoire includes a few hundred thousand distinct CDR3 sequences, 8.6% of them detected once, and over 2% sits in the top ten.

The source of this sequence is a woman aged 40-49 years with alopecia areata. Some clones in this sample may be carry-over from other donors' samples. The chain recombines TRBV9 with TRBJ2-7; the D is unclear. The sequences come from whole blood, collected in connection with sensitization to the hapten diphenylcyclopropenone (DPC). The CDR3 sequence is CASSVDGRSYEQYF. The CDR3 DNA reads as TGTGCCAGCAGCGTAGACGGACGCTCCTACGAGCAGTACTTC.